This T cell receptor beta chain is from a study of CD8+CD57+ T cells in acquired aplastic anemia. Across the whole study: Recorded DNA amounts for sorted CD4+ and CD8+ cells had an average of around 3 ug. Study-wide results and caveats: Found in both controls and patients were around 29 CD8+ CDR3 sequences. Levels of CD8+ Simpson's diversity were not significantly distinct in patients versus controls.

TCR beta VDJ and CDR3 profiles were obtained from a genomic DNA template. TCRdb used MiXCR to reprocess the reads, holding one entry per CDR3 protein. The table includes 200,000 to 300,000 distinct CDR3 sequences, roughly 82% detected once. Sequencing was done on patients that had shown CD8+CD57+ cell expansion by flow cytometry. Germline V gene sequence: CDR1 SEHNR, CDR2 FQNEAQ (reference sequence). The CDR3 sequence is 14 residues long. This clonotype showed up just once. Its specificity is not known. The junction departs from germline at one end; a sequencing error may be responsible. The receptor was isolated from a human donor with aplastic anemia. The sequencing sample was made of sorted CD4+, CD8+, or CD8+CD57+ T cells (not recorded which) from PBMCs. V usage is TRBV7-9 and J usage is TRBJ2-5; TRBD1 agrees at 8 bases. CDR3: CASSLEDRERDNEF. CDR3 DNA: TGTGCCAGCAGCCTAGAGGACAGGGAGAGGGACAATGAGTTC.